These 17 T cell receptor gamma chains were sequenced from one sample in a study of gammadelta T cells in human blood. TCRdb reanalysed the RT-PCR reads via CATT. The sample carries more than 850 gamma-chain clones, approximately 10% recorded once. Material: non-Vgamma9Vdelta2 gamma-delta T cells from infant blood. All receptors come from a human donor.

In its sample, this clone was seen a few times. A read error is likely here: a far larger clone is one base away. V is TRGV8 and J is TRGJP2. The V gene end was trimmed by 3 bases and the J gene end by 3 bases; junction bases not matched to a gene: 7. The CDR3 loop spans 15 amino acids. The germline V gene encodes CDR1 VENAVY and CDR2 YDSYNSRV. Here the CDR3 DNA reads TGTGCCACCTGGGATGGGCGTGGTAGTGATTGGATCAAGACGTTT. Residues: CATWDGRGSDWIKTF.

Only a few counts were recorded for this clone. A read error may explain this, as a much larger clone is one base away. The V call is TRGV4, the J call TRGJ1 or TRGJ2. The CDR3 sequence is 12 residues long. Germline loops: CDR1 EGSTGY, CDR2 YDSYTSSV. As DNA, the CDR3 is TGTGCAACCTGGGATCTGAGTTATAAGAAACTCTTT. Translation: CATWDLSYKKLF.

By sample share, this clone is medium-sized. V and J are TRGV8 and TRGJ1 or TRGJ2. CDR1 is VENAVY and CDR2 is YDSYNSRV in the germline V gene. The CDR3 covers 12 residues. With 1 base clipped from V and 4 bases from J, the junction kept 1 base outside the gene matches. This chain's CDR3 is CATWDRYYKKLF. The CDR3 coding sequence is TGTGCCACCTGGGATAGATATTATAAGAAACTCTTT.

This clone was recorded a few times. It may be a read error: a sequence one base away is much more abundant. This chain uses TRGV10 with TRGJ1 or TRGJ2. TRGV10 is noted as an ORF with a role that remains uncertain. V shed 10 bases, J shed 1 base, and the junction held 11 bases outside the gene matches. The CDR3 sequence is 14 residues long. This CDR3 reads CAALDYSNYYKKLF. The CDR3 nucleotides are TGTGCTGCGTTGGATTATTCTAATTATTATAAGAAACTCTTT.

This clone is labeled as medium-sized (0.01 to 0.1%). The chain has TRGV8 and TRGJ1 or TRGJ2. The germline V gene encodes CDR1 VENAVY and CDR2 YDSYNSRV. The CDR3 runs to 13 residues. The V gene end was trimmed by 4 bases and the J gene end by 4 bases; junction bases not matched to a gene: 7. CDR3 nucleotides: TGTGCCACCTGGGACAGCCCATATTATAAGAAACTCTTT. Protein: CATWDSPYYKKLF.

By its share, this clone is large. The chain has TRGV8 and TRGJP2. The J segment lost 4 bases and the V segment lost 3 bases, leaving 11 bases of the junction unmatched. Germline lookup yields CDR1 VENAVY and CDR2 YDSYNSRV. CDR3 length: 16 residues. DNA of the CDR3: TGTGCCACCTGGGATCCGAGACTTGTTAGTGATTGGATCAAGACGTTT. The encoded protein is CATWDPRLVSDWIKTF.

By share of the sample, this clone is medium-sized. This chain links TRGV3 with TRGJ1 or TRGJ2. The V and J ends lost 0 bases and 2 bases, in that order; junction bases with no gene match: 4. The CDR3 is 14 amino acids. Germline V lookup: CDR1 VTNTFY, CDR2 YDVSTARD (reference sequence). The CDR3 DNA is TGTGCCACCTGGGACAGGCGGTATTATTATAAGAAACTCTTT. It codes for CATWDRRYYYKKLF.

This clone is a singleton in its sample. Given a much more abundant clone one base away, this may be a read error. The V gene is TRGV4, the J gene TRGJ1 or TRGJ2. The J gene is not listed in TCRdb, so it was assigned here from a DNA match to germline. This CDR3 is built from 15 residues. Germline-derived CDR1 and CDR2 are EGSTGY and YDSYTSSV. CDR3 nucleotide sequence: TGTGCCTCCTGGGATGGCCGGAGGAATTATTATAAGAAACTCTTT. Amino acid sequence: CASWDGRRNYYKKLF.

In its sample, this clone is large (0.1 to 1%). Other DNA sequences of this sample code for an identical CDR3. The chain couples TRGV4 to TRGJ1 or TRGJ2. The CDR3 loop spans 13 amino acids. V dropped 0 bases and J dropped 9; count of bases not matched to a gene: 8. Germline V gene lookup returns CDR1 EGSTGY and CDR2 YDSYTSSV. The CDR3 loop is CATWDGPEGKKLF. The CDR3 nucleotides read TGTGCCACCTGGGATGGGCCTGAGGGTAAGAAACTCTTT.

In this sample, this clone is large. The chain is built from TRGV4 and TRGJP1. V trimming: 5 bases; J trimming: 8 bases; junction bases outside the gene matches: 2. The CDR3 extends over 11 amino acids. Germline CDR1 EGSTGY, CDR2 YDSYTSSV. Here the CDR3 DNA reads TGTGCCACCTGGGGGGGTTGGTTCAAGATATTT. It codes for CATWGGWFKIF.

This clone rates as large (0.1 to 1%). The chain is built from TRGV4 and TRGJ1 or TRGJ2. With V trimmed by 3 bases and J by 6 bases, 8 bases remained unmatched. The CDR3 totals 13 residues. In germline, CDR1 is EGSTGY, CDR2 YDSYTSSV. The CDR3: CATWDPVAYKKLF. CDR3 sequence (DNA): TGTGCCACCTGGGATCCGGTTGCTTATAAGAAACTCTTT.

By frequency in the sample, this clone is large. The gene calls are TRGV9 and TRGJ1 or TRGJ2. Unmatched junction bases numbered 2, after V lost 0 bases and J lost 9 bases. Germline CDR1 GITISATS, CDR2 ISYDGTV (reference sequence). The CDR3 loop spans 11 amino acids. The CDR3 nucleotides read TGTGCCTTGTGGGAGGTGCGTAAGAAACTCTTT. Protein: CALWEVRKKLF.

This clone is deemed large. The V call is TRGV4, the J call TRGJP2. With 4 bases clipped from V and 5 bases from J, the junction kept 1 base outside the gene matches. CDR1 is EGSTGY and CDR2 is YDSYTSSV in the germline V gene. The CDR3 covers 12 residues. This chain's CDR3 is CATWDSDWIKTF. The CDR3 region has the DNA TGTGCCACCTGGGACAGTGATTGGATCAAGACGTTT.

This clone is judged medium-sized. The rearrangement joins TRGV4 to TRGJP2. CDR3 length: 13 residues. Germline-derived CDR1 and CDR2 are EGSTGY and YDSYTSSV. V was clipped by 8 bases and J by 0 bases; unmatched bases: 3. The CDR3, as DNA: TGTGCCACCTTTTATAGTAGTGATTGGATCAAGACGTTT. Protein sequence: CATFYSSDWIKTF.

By frequency in the sample, this clone is large. The rearrangement links TRGV2 to TRGJ1 or TRGJ2. Trimming removed 3 bases from V and 10 bases from J; junction bases left unmatched: 24. CDR1 is EGSNGY and CDR2 is YDSYNSKV in the germline V gene. The CDR3 is made up of 17 amino acids. CDR3 DNA sequence: TGTGCCACCTGGGACTGCGAGCAAAACAACTCCCGGGGGAAGAAACTCTTT. Protein product: CATWDCEQNNSRGKKLF.

The chain recombines TRGV2 with TRGJ1 or TRGJ2. J gave up 4 bases and V 0 bases, and 6 bases lay outside the gene matches. This CDR3 has 14 amino acids. Germline loops: CDR1 EGSNGY, CDR2 YDSYNSKV. Written as DNA, the CDR3 is TGTGCCACCTGGGACGGGCCGGAATATTATAAGAAACTCTTT. The encoded protein is CATWDGPEYYKKLF.

This clone is medium-sized (0.01 to 0.1%) by share. Other DNA sequences in this sample translate to the same CDR3. This chain links TRGV2 with TRGJ1 or TRGJ2. CDR3 size: 15 residues. Germline trimming cut 0 bases from V and 5 bases from J; bases unmatched to any gene: 10. The germline gives CDR1 EGSNGY, CDR2 YDSYNSKV. The CDR3 loop reads CATWDGPRSDYKKLF. For the CDR3, the DNA is TGTGCCACCTGGGACGGGCCAAGGAGTGATTATAAGAAACTCTTT.